This T cell receptor beta chain was observed in a study of OX40 agonist ivuxolimab in advanced cancers. Study context: Ivuxolimab, an agonist antibody against OX40 (CD134), was given to patients. Hepatocellular carcinoma, melanoma, renal cell or head and neck cancer affected the dose-escalation patients. One hepatocellular carcinoma and a couple of cutaneous melanoma patients partially responded.

Data came from immunoSEQ multiplex PCR; TCRdb stores just in-frame clones and leaves some out. The table has some 63,000 clones, 75% to 90% seen once. The CDR3 is made up of 15 amino acids. V trimming: 3 bases; J trimming: 7 bases; junction bases outside the gene matches: 5. Germline V lookup: CDR1 SGHVS, CDR2 FQNEAQ. This receptor was identified in an adult with an advanced solid tumor such as melanoma, head and neck, liver or kidney cancer. The chain is built from TRBV7-8 and TRBJ2-5, with 13 bases lining up with TRBD2. The sequencing here drew on CD4+ or CD8+ T cells sorted from blood, taken in a trial of the OX40 agonist ivuxolimab. Written as DNA, the CDR3 is TGTGCCAGCAGCTTGGGACTAGCGGGAAATCTGACCCAGTACTTC. Protein sequence: CASSLGLAGNLTQYF.